This TCR beta chain was captured by sequencing in a study of T cells after yellow fever vaccination. Study-level results: The secondary response showed a weaker magnitude and a faster peak, day 5 versus 15. Booster sampling recovered most clones from primary vaccination (roughly 96% CD4, 88% CD8). Overall, a small share of clonotypes was seen in both CD4 and CD8 compartments.

Synthesis of TCR cDNA relied on 5'RACE template switching, which attached a universal primer site and UMIs. TCRdb ran MiXCR on the 5' RACE reads and lists one entry per CDR3 protein. The sample holds around 310,000 distinct CDR3 sequences, 8% to 10% seen once. CDR3 length: 15 residues. Germline V gives CDR1 SGHRS, CDR2 YFSETQ. J gave up 5 bases and V 0 bases, and 3 bases lay outside the gene matches. Turning to this clonotype: Antigen specificity is unknown.

The specimen was PBMCs, collected on the day of the first yellow fever vaccination. This sequence was found in a man aged 18-30 years who received the YFV17D yellow fever vaccine. The chain carries TRBV5-1 and TRBJ2-4, with 9 nucleotides matching TRBD1. The CDR3 region is CASSLDRTGENIQYF. CDR3 DNA sequence: TGCGCCAGCAGCTTGGACAGGACAGGGGAAAACATTCAGTACTTC.